What follows are 29 T cell receptor beta chains derived from one specimen sequenced in a study of blood T cell repertoires in COVID-19. Assay used: immunoSEQ multiplex PCR; TCRdb lists only in-frame clones, some missing. The sample holds about 230,000 clones; 75% to 85% are singletons and the top ten take around 1.3%. Source material: peripheral blood. The receptors originated from a woman in her thirties with COVID-19, enrolled during active disease.

CDR3 nucleotides: TGTGCCAGCAGCCTGACAGGGACACGGCTGTTTTTT. Encoded protein: CASSLTGTRLFF. The V and J genes are TRBV6-5 and TRBJ1-4, with 7 bases aligning to TRBD1. V was clipped by 6 bases and J by 14 bases; unmatched bases: 9. Germline lookup yields CDR1 MNHEY and CDR2 SVGAGI. The CDR3 is 12 residues long.

The chain has TRBV6-6 and TRBJ1-1; TRBD1 is a possible D gene (6 bases). The CDR3 has 15 residues. CDR1 and CDR2 from the germline V gene are MNHNY and SVGAGI (reference sequence). The V end was cut by 2 bases, the J end by 0 bases, with 10 bases between. CDR3 residues: CASSYPGEMNTEAFF. The CDR3 coding sequence is TGTGCCAGCAGTTACCCAGGGGAGATGAACACTGAAGCTTTCTTT.

This clone appeared a single time. This chain uses TRBV5-5 with TRBJ1-1; D call uncertain. The CDR3 length is 15 residues. The germline CDR1 and CDR2 sequences are SGHKS and YYEKEE (reference sequence). V was cut by 4 bases and J by 1 base, with 14 bases left in between. For the CDR3, the DNA is TGTGCCAGCAGCCTTGGACTGAAGGAGAACACTGAAGCTTTCTTT. Residues: CASSLGLKENTEAFF.

A single count supports this clone. The chain has TRBV14 and TRBJ2-3; 12 bases line up with TRBD2. Germline V CDR1 and CDR2: SGHDN, FVKESK. Germline trimming cut 1 base from V and 2 bases from J; bases unmatched to any gene: 4. The CDR3 covers 17 residues. As DNA, the CDR3 is TGTGCCAGCAGCCAAGGTCGGACTAGCGGGGACACAGATACGCAGTATTTT. This encodes CASSQGRTSGDTDTQYF.

This rearrangement joins TRBV27 to TRBJ2-2, with 9 bases matching TRBD1. The trim removed 7 bases at V and 5 bases at J, leaving 5 bases unmatched. The CDR3 sequence is 14 residues long. Germline V gene data show CDR1 as MNHEY and CDR2 as SMNVEV (reference sequence). CDR3 sequence (DNA): TGTGCCAGCACCACAGACAGGGGGACCGGGGAGCTGTTTTTT. It is translated as CASTTDRGTGELFF.

The chain employs TRBV6-5 and TRBJ2-1; TRBD2 agrees at 10 bases. V dropped 6 bases and J dropped 5; count of bases not matched to a gene: 7. Germline CDR1 MNHEY, CDR2 SVGAGI. The CDR3 spans 15 residues. The CDR3 nucleotides are TGTGCCAGCAGAGGGCGGCTAGCGGGAGACAATGAGCAGTTCTTC. As protein: CASRGRLAGDNEQFF.

The rearrangement joins TRBV3-1 (or the pseudogene TRBV3-2) to TRBJ1-5; the match to TRBD1 covers 8 bases. In germline, CDR1 is LGHDT, CDR2 YNNKEL (reference sequence). V shed 1 base, J shed 2 bases, and the junction held 4 bases outside the gene matches. The CDR3 totals 16 residues. CDR3 DNA sequence: TGTGCCAGCAGCCAAGGCACAGGGGGAGGCAATCAGCCCCAGCATTTT. Translating it yields CASSQGTGGGNQPQHF.

This clone was seen a single time. The rearrangement uses TRBV2 and TRBJ1-2; D uncertain. Germline V CDR1 and CDR2: SNHLY, FYNNEI. V lost 2 bases to trimming and J lost 4 bases, with 8 bases between them. The CDR3 consists of 13 residues. In nucleotides, the CDR3 is TGTGCCAGCAGTGAAAAGCTTTTCTATGGCTACACCTTC. As protein: CASSEKLFYGYTF.

V usage is TRBV5-4 and J usage is TRBJ2-1, with 8 bases matching TRBD2. Germline lookup yields CDR1 SGHNT and CDR2 YYREEE (reference sequence). The CDR3 runs 14 residues. Trimming cost V 2 bases and J 8 bases; bases outside gene matches: 6. CDR3 in amino acids: CASSFGGELYEQFF. CDR3 in DNA: TGTGCCAGCAGCTTCGGGGGGGAGCTCTATGAGCAGTTCTTC.

The rearrangement uses TRBV20-1 and TRBJ1-2, with D perhaps TRBD1 (6 bases). Deletions cut 3 bases from V and 7 bases from J, with 15 bases between. The CDR3 spans 13 residues. The V gene's germline CDR1 is DFQATT and CDR2 SNEGSKA (reference sequence). The DNA of the CDR3 is TGCAGTGCTAGTCTCGGGACAAGCGGTGGCTACACCTTC. Protein product: CSASLGTSGGYTF.

The CDR3 nucleotides are TGTGCCAGCAGTCGGGACAGGGGCTTTGGGGAGCAGTACTTC. Protein product: CASSRDRGFGEQYF. This chain joins TRBV6-2 or TRBV6-3 and TRBJ2-7, with 10 nucleotides matching TRBD1. Germline CDR1 MNHEY, CDR2 SVGEGT. V was pared by 5 bases and J by 7 bases, with 8 bases of the junction left unmatched. This CDR3 has 14 amino acids.

The CDR3 coding sequence is TGTGCCAGCAGCCCCCGGGTCCAAGAGACCCAGTACTTC. Amino acids: CASSPRVQETQYF. The chain recombines TRBV11-2 with TRBJ2-5; D is undetermined. CDR1 is SGHAT and CDR2 is FQNNGV in the germline V gene. V shed 5 bases and J shed 1 base, with 8 bases lying between them. CDR3 length equals 13 residues.

V and J are TRBV12-3 or TRBV12-4 and TRBJ2-7; a weak D match, TRBD1 (6 bases). Trimming shortened V by 5 bases and J by 5 bases, and 10 bases separated the two germline ends. The CDR3 runs to 12 residues. Here the CDR3 DNA reads TGTGCCAGCAGTCAGGGGTCCCACGAGCAGTACTTC. Its translation: CASSQGSHEQYF.

This chain links TRBV4-3 with TRBJ2-1; 11 bases match TRBD2. The CDR3 runs 16 residues. V trimming: 4 bases; J trimming: 4 bases; junction bases outside the gene matches: 6. Germline CDR1 reads LGHNA; CDR2 reads YSLEER. CDR3 sequence: CASSPSLAGDYNEQFF. CDR3 bases: TGCGCCAGCAGCCCGTCACTAGCGGGGGATTACAATGAGCAGTTCTTC.

The chain employs TRBV3-1 (or the pseudogene TRBV3-2) and TRBJ2-7; TRBD2 aligns across 10 bases. Germline V lookup: CDR1 LGHDT, CDR2 YNNKEL (reference sequence). V lost 1 base and J lost 5; bases outside the gene matches: 5. CDR3 length equals 15 residues. The CDR3 region is CASSQVPSGSDEQYF. The DNA of the CDR3 is TGTGCCAGCAGCCAAGTCCCTAGCGGGAGCGACGAGCAGTACTTC.

The sample holds a few counts of this clone. This chain links TRBV24-1 with TRBJ2-2; 7 positions match TRBD1. The ends lost 5 bases at V and 1 base at J; junction bases unmatched: 6. The CDR3 spans 16 residues. In germline, CDR1 is KGHDR, CDR2 SFDVKD. CDR3 nucleotides: TGTGCCACCAGTGCCTCTTGGACAGGGAACACCGGGGAGCTGTTTTTT. Its protein product is CATSASWTGNTGELFF.

V and J are TRBV14 and TRBJ2-1, with TRBD2 matching over 7 bases. This CDR3 has 21 amino acids. From germline, CDR1 is SGHDN and CDR2 FVKESK. With V trimmed by 0 bases and J by 3 bases, 20 bases remained unmatched. This CDR3 reads CASSQDPFDFGQRGLYNEQFF. DNA of the CDR3: TGTGCCAGCAGCCAAGATCCATTCGACTTTGGCCAGCGGGGTCTCTACAATGAGCAGTTCTTC. Full variable domain (outside the CDR3, taken from reference TRBV14 and TRBJ2-1): EAGVTQFPSHSVIEKGQTVTLRCDPISGHDNLYWYRRVMGKEIKFLLHFVKESKQDESGMPNNRFLAERTGGTYSTLKVQPAELEDSGVYFCASSQDPFDFGQRGLYNEQFFGPGTRLTVL.

The V call is TRBV28, the J call TRBJ1-4; D is unclear. CDR1 is MDHEN and CDR2 is SYDVKM in the germline V gene. This CDR3 contains 15 residues. V lost 5 bases and J lost 6, with 16 bases in between. CDR3 amino acids: CASSIPKGGDEKLFF. The DNA for the CDR3 is TGTGCCAGCAGTATACCCAAAGGCGGGGATGAAAAACTGTTTTTT. The full variable domain, rest sourced from reference TRBV28 and TRBJ1-4, is DVKVTQSSRYLVKRTGEKVFLECVQDMDHENMFWYRQDPGLGLRLIYFSYDVKMKEKGDIPEGYSVSREKKERFSLILESASTNQTSMYLCASSIPKGGDEKLFFGSGTQLSVL.

This clone appeared once. The CDR3 bases are TGTGCCAGCAGCCCCCCCGGGGTATACGAGCAGTACTTC. Protein sequence: CASSPPGVYEQYF. This sequence joins TRBV12-3 or TRBV12-4 and TRBJ2-7, with D maybe TRBD2 (5 bases). V shed 6 bases and J shed 4 bases, with 13 bases lying between them. This CDR3 spans 13 amino acids.

This clone appeared a single time. The J gene is TRBJ2-7, the V gene TRBV2; unclear D gene. The length of the CDR3 is 11 residues. Germline V CDR1 and CDR2: SNHLY, FYNNEI. The V end lost 4 bases, the J end lost 6 bases, and 7 bases lay between the germline ends. The CDR3 sequence is CASSAGFEQYF. The CDR3 DNA follows: TGTGCCAGCAGTGCCGGGTTCGAGCAGTACTTC.

This sequence joins TRBV7-2 and TRBJ1-2; perhaps TRBD1 as D (6 bases). The CDR3 spans 15 residues. V was shortened by 6 bases and J by 2 bases, with 16 bases between the two germline ends. Germline lookup yields CDR1 SGHTA and CDR2 FQGNSA. The CDR3 is CASSPTAQGNYGYTF. The CDR3 coding sequence is TGTGCCAGCAGTCCTACGGCACAGGGAAACTATGGCTACACCTTC.

The chain recombines TRBV7-2 with TRBJ1-2, with 8 bases aligning to TRBD1. Germline V CDR1 and CDR2: SGHTA, FQGNSA. V lost 5 bases and J lost 4; bases outside the gene matches: 6. The CDR3 runs 14 residues. The CDR3 sequence: CASSPGTGLYGYTF. CDR3 bases: TGTGCCAGCAGCCCCGGGACAGGACTCTATGGCTACACCTTC.

The CDR3, as DNA: TGTGCCAGTAGACCTCCGGGAACCTCTGGGGCCAACGTCCTGACTTTC. Translating it yields CASRPPGTSGANVLTF. The J gene is TRBJ2-6, the V gene TRBV19; D perhaps matches TRBD2 (5 bases). Germline values: CDR1 LNHDA, CDR2 SQIVND (reference sequence). The CDR3 consists of 16 residues. V shed 6 bases and J shed 0 bases, with 12 bases lying between them.

This clone appeared once. J is TRBJ1-1 and V is TRBV7-2; TRBD1 matches at 7 bases. Per the germline V gene, CDR1 is SGHTA and CDR2 is FQGNSA. The trim removed 1 base at V and 6 bases at J, leaving 2 bases unmatched. CDR3 length equals 13 residues. The CDR3 coding sequence is TGTGCCAGCAGCTTAGGTAGGGGGCCTGAAGCTTTCTTT. It is translated as CASSLGRGPEAFF.

V gene TRBV18 combines with J gene TRBJ1-1; D may be TRBD1 (6 bases). The CDR3 length is 16 residues. Trimming shortened V by 3 bases and J by 1 base, and 15 bases separated the two germline ends. Germline values: CDR1 KGHSH, CDR2 LQKENI. CDR3 DNA sequence: TGTGCCAGCTCACCTCTCTCTCAGGGGCCGAACACTGAAGCTTTCTTT. Protein: CASSPLSQGPNTEAFF.

This chain uses TRBV4-3 with TRBJ2-2, with 8 bases that match TRBD2. The V segment lost 6 bases and the J segment 6 bases; nucleotides outside the gene matches: 12. Per the germline V gene, CDR1 is LGHNA and CDR2 is YSLEER. CDR3 length equals 16 residues. The CDR3 region has the DNA TGCGCCAGCAGGGACAAAAGCGGGAGTCTTTCCGGGGAGCTGTTTTTT. Translation: CASRDKSGSLSGELFF.

CDR3 nucleotide sequence: TGTGCCAGCTCACCGGGGACAGGCCATAACTATGGCTACACCTTC. Translating gives CASSPGTGHNYGYTF. The chain has TRBV18 and TRBJ1-2; 8 nucleotides line up with TRBD1. The germline V gene has CDR1 KGHSH and CDR2 LQKENI. V lost 3 bases to trimming and J lost 1 base; unmatched junction nucleotides: 4. The CDR3 extends over 15 amino acids.

The rearrangement links TRBV2 to TRBJ1-4, with D unclear. The germline V gene encodes CDR1 SNHLY and CDR2 FYNNEI. Trimming pared 8 bases from V and 6 bases from J, leaving 10 bases between. This CDR3 has 12 residues. The chain's CDR3 is CASQPGDEKLFF. The DNA for the CDR3 is TGTGCCAGCCAACCCGGAGATGAAAAACTGTTTTTT. Looking up the rest from reference TRBV2 and TRBJ1-4 gives the full variable domain: EPEVTQTPSHQVTQMGQEVILRCVPISNHLYFYWYRQILGQKVEFLVSFYNNEISEKSEIFDDQFSVERPDGSNFTLKIRSTKLEDSAMYFCASQPGDEKLFFGSGTQLSVL.

This clone was detected only once. This chain links TRBV28 with TRBJ1-1; 10 nucleotides align to TRBD1. With 5 bases clipped from V and 5 bases from J, the junction kept 5 bases outside the gene matches. CDR3 length equals 14 residues. Germline lookup yields CDR1 MDHEN and CDR2 SYDVKM. For the CDR3, the DNA is TGTGCCAGCAGTAGGGACAGGGGTCGGACTGAAGCTTTCTTT. This gives the protein CASSRDRGRTEAFF.